The clone carrying this T cell receptor beta chain turned up a few times. The antigen is undetermined. V shed 2 bases and J shed 7 bases, with 23 bases lying between them. CDR1 is MDHEN, CDR2 SYDVKM, per germline. CDR3 size: 17 residues. This sample stems from a study of T cells after yellow fever vaccination. Template switching by 5'RACE produced TCR cDNA, adding a universal primer site and UMIs. TCRdb independently ran MiXCR on the 5' RACE reads; one entry per CDR3 protein. The sample holds 250,000 to 300,000 distinct CDR3 sequences, roughly 5% seen once. Findings and limits, study-wide: Subsequent booster samples again held most clones from primary vaccination (under 98% CD4, roughly 88% CD8).

The TCR was taken from a young man who received the YFV17D yellow fever vaccine. The chain has TRBV28 and TRBJ1-1; D is uncertain. The material was CD4+ T cells sorted from PBMCs, obtained on the day of the yellow fever booster vaccination. The CDR3, as DNA: TGTGCCAGCAGTTTAGGCGGCCTTGGAGCAGGCAGCCTTGAAGCTTTCTTT. It yields the protein CASSLGGLGAGSLEAFF.